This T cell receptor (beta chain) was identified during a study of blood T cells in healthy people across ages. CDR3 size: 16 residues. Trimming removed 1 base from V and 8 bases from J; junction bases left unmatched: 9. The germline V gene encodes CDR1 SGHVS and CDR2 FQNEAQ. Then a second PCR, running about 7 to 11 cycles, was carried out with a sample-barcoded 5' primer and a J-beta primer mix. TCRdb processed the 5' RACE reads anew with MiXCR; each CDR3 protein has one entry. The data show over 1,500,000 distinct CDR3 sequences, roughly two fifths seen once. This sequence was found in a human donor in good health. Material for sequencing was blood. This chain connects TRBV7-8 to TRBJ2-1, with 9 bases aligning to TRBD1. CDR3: CASSLDRDREIDEQFF. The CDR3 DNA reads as TGTGCCAGCAGCTTAGACCGGGACAGGGAGATTGATGAGCAGTTCTTC. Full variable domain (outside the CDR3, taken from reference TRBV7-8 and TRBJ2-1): GAGVSQSPRYKVAKRGQDVALRCDPISGHVSLFWYQQALGQGPEFLTYFQNEAQLDKSGLPSDRFFAERPEGSVSTLKIQRTQQEDSAVYLCASSLDRDREIDEQFFGPGTRLTVL.